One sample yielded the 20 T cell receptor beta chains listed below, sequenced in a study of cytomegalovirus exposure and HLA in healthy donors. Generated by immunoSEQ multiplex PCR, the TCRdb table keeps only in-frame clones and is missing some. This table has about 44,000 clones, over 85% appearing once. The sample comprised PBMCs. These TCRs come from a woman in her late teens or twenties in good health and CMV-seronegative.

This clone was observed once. DNA of the CDR3: TGTGCCAGCAGCCCGGCGGCTACCAAAGAGACCCAGTACTTC. Translation: CASSPAATKETQYF. This sequence joins TRBV11-2 and TRBJ2-5; D not certain. This CDR3 has 14 residues. Germline loops: CDR1 SGHAT, CDR2 FQNNGV. V was shortened by 5 bases and J by 3 bases, with 13 bases between the two germline ends.

This chain's CDR3 is CASSSTSGRSNEQFF. The CDR3 DNA follows: TGTGCCAGCAGCTCCACTAGCGGGAGGTCCAATGAGCAGTTCTTC. The chain links TRBV7-2 to TRBJ2-1; TRBD2 matches 12 bases. The ends lost 4 bases at V and 6 bases at J; junction bases unmatched: 4. The CDR3 runs to 15 residues. Per the germline V gene, CDR1 is SGHTA and CDR2 is FQGNSA. The full variable domain, rest sourced from reference TRBV7-2 and TRBJ2-1, is GAGVSQSPSNKVTEKGKDVELRCDPISGHTALYWYRQSLGQGLEFLIYFQGNSAPDKSGLPSDRFSAERTGGSVSTLTIQRTQQEDSAVYLCASSSTSGRSNEQFFGPGTRLTVL.

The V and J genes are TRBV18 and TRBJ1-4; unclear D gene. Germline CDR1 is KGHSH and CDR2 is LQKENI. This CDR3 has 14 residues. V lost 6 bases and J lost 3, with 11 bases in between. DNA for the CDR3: TGTGCCAGCTCCGGAGGTTCTTCTAATGAAAAACTGTTTTTT. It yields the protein CASSGGSSNEKLFF.

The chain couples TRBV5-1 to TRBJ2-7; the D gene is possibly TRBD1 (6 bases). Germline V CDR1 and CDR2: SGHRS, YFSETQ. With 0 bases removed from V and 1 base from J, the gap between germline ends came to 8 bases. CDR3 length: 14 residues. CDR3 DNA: TGCGCCAGCAGCTTGGAGGGACATTCCTACGAGCAGTACTTC. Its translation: CASSLEGHSYEQYF.

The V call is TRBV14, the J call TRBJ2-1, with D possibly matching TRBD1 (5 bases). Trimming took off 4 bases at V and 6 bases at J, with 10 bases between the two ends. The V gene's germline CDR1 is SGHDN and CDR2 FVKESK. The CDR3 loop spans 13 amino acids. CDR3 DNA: TGTGCCAGCAGCCGACTCGACAGCAATGAGCAGTTCTTC. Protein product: CASSRLDSNEQFF.

The CDR3 DNA reads as TGTGCCAGCAGCCGGACTAGCGGTTTTAGCTCCTACAATGAGCAGTTCTTC. This sequence encodes CASSRTSGFSSYNEQFF. V gene TRBV11-3 combines with J gene TRBJ2-1, with TRBD2 matching 10 bases. CDR3 length equals 17 residues. The trim removed 5 bases at V and 0 bases at J, leaving 7 bases unmatched. CDR1 and CDR2 from the germline V gene are SGHNT and YENEEA.

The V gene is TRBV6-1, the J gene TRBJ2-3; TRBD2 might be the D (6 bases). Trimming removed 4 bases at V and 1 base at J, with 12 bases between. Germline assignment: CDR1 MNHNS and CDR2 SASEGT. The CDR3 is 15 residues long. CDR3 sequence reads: CASSVHGGGTDTQYF. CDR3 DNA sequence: TGTGCCAGCAGTGTACATGGAGGGGGCACAGATACGCAGTATTTT.

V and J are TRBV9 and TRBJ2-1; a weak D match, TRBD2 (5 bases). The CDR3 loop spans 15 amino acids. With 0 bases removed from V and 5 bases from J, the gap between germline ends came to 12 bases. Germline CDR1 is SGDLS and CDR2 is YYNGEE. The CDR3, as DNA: TGTGCCAGCAGCGTAGCAGCACCGGGGAACAATGAGCAGTTCTTC. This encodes CASSVAAPGNNEQFF.

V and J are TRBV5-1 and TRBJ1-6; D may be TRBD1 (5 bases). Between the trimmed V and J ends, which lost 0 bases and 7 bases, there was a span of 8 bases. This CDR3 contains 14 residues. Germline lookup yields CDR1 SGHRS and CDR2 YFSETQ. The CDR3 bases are TGCGCCAGCAGCTTGGGACAGCTAAATTCACCCCTCCACTTT. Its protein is CASSLGQLNSPLHF.

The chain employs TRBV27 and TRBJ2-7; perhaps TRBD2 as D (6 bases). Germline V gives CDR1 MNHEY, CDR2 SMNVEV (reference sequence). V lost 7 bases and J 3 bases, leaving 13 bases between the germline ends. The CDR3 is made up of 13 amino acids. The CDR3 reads CASKAGWSYEQYF. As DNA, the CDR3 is TGTGCCAGCAAGGCGGGATGGAGCTACGAGCAGTACTTC.

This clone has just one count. The CDR3 reads CASSVSLPGQGPDTQYF. CDR3 nucleotide sequence: TGTGCCAGCAGCGTCTCTTTACCGGGACAGGGCCCAGATACGCAGTATTTT. The J gene is TRBJ2-3, the V gene TRBV9, with 9 bases matching TRBD1. The CDR3 is 17 amino acids. V dropped 2 bases and J dropped 4; count of bases not matched to a gene: 11. Germline V gene sequence: CDR1 SGDLS, CDR2 YYNGEE.

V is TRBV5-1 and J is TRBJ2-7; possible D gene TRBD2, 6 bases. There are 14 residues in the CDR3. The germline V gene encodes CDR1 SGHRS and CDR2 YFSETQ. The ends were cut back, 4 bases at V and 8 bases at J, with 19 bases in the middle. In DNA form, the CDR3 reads TGCGCCAGCAGCACGGGGACTGGCCACGGGAAGCAGTACTTC. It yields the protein CASSTGTGHGKQYF.

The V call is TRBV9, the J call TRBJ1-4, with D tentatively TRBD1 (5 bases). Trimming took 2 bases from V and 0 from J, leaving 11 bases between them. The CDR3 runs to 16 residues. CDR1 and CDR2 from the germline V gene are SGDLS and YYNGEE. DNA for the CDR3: TGTGCCAGCAGCGTGGGGGGGGGAGCAACTAATGAAAAACTGTTTTTT. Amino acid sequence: CASSVGGGATNEKLFF.

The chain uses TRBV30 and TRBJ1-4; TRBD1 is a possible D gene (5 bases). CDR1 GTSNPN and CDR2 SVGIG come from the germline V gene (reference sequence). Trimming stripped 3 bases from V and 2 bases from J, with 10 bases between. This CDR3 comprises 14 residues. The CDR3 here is CAWRETVTNEKLFF. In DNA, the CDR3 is TGTGCCTGGAGGGAGACAGTGACTAATGAAAAACTGTTTTTT.

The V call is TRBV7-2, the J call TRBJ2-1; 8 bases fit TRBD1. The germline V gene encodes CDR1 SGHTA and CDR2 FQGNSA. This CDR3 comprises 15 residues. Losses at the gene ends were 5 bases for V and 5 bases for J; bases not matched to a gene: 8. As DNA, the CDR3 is TGTGCCAGCAGCCCTCGACAGGGGATCAACAATGAGCAGTTCTTC. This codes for CASSPRQGINNEQFF. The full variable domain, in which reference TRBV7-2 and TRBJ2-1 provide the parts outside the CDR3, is GAGVSQSPSNKVTEKGKDVELRCDPISGHTALYWYRQSLGQGLEFLIYFQGNSAPDKSGLPSDRFSAERTGGSVSTLTIQRTQQEDSAVYLCASSPRQGINNEQFFGPGTRLTVL.

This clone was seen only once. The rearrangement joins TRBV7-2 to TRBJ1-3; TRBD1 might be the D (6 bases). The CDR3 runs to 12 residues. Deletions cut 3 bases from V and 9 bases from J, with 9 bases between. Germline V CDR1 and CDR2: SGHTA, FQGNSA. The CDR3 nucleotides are TGTGCCAGCAGCTTGGGGGCGGGCACCATATATTTT. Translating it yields CASSLGAGTIYF.

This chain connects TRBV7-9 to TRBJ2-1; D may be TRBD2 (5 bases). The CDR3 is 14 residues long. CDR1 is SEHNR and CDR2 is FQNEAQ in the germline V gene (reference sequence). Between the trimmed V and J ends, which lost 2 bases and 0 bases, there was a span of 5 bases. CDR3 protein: CASSLTSSYNEQFF. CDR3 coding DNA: TGTGCCAGCAGCTTAACTAGCTCCTACAATGAGCAGTTCTTC.

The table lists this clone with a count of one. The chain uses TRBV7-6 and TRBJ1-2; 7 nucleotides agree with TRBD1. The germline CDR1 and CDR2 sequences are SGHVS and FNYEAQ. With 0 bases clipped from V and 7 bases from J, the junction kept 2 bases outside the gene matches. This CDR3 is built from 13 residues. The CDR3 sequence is CASSLAGGVGYTF. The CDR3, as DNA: TGTGCCAGCAGCTTAGCAGGGGGCGTTGGCTACACCTTC.

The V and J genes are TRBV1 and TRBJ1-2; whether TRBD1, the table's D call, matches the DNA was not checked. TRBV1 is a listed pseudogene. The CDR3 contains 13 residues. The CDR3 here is CTSLRDRGYGYTF. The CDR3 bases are TGCACCAGCCTGAGGGACAGGGGCTATGGCTACACCTTC.

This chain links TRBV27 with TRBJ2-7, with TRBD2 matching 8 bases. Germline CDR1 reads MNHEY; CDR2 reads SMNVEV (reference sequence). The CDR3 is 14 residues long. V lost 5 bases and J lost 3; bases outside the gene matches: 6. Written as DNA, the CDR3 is TGTGCCAGCAGTATTGGACTAGCAGGCTACGAGCAGTACTTC. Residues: CASSIGLAGYEQYF.